One sample yielded the 21 T cell receptor beta chains listed below, sequenced in a study of human T cells and chemical hapten exposure. Described time point: patch test 2, 6 weeks after DPC sensitization. Treatment in this sample: therapeutic diphenylcyclopropenone sensitization with weekly scalp DPC. TCRdb reprocessed the RACE reads via MiXCR and lists one record per CDR3 protein. The table has about 140,000 distinct CDR3 sequences, 10% to 15% seen once. The sequencing used whole blood, collected in connection with sensitization to the hapten diphenylcyclopropenone (DPC). Receptors originate from a woman aged 50 to 60 with alopecia areata. Some clones in this sample may be carry-over from other donors' samples.

Only a few counts were recorded for this clonotype. The V gene is TRBV10-1, the J gene TRBJ2-1; tentative D call: TRBD1 (7 bases). CDR3 size: 15 residues. Germline CDR1 reads WNHNN; CDR2 reads SYGVQD (reference sequence). V lost 3 bases to trimming and J lost 7 bases, with 16 bases between them. As DNA, the CDR3 is TGCGCCAGCAGTGATCCCAGGGGGGTGGCGAATGAGCAGTTCTTC. It yields the protein CASSDPRGVANEQFF.

The genes are TRBV7-2 and TRBJ2-2; D not certain. Looked up from germline, CDR1 is SGHTA and CDR2 is FQGNSA. The CDR3 contains 15 residues. V was cut by 1 base and J by 4 bases, with 10 bases left in between. CDR3 loop: CASSLELGGTGELFF. CDR3 coding DNA: TGTGCCAGCAGCTTAGAACTCGGCGGCACCGGGGAGCTGTTTTTT.

This clonotype appeared many times. The J gene is TRBJ2-1, the V gene TRBV19, with 7 bases matching TRBD1. The CDR3 has 15 amino acids. Germline V gene data show CDR1 as LNHDA and CDR2 as SQIVND (reference sequence). The ends lost 5 bases at V and 5 bases at J; junction bases unmatched: 9. CDR3 sequence (DNA): TGTGCCAGTAGTTCCAGACAGGGTAGGCACAATGAGCAGTTCTTC. Encoded protein: CASSSRQGRHNEQFF.

This clonotype was observed a few times. A junction boundary mismatches the germline segment, possibly from a read error. The chain combines TRBV10-2 with TRBJ2-7; tentatively, D is TRBD2 (5 bases). Per germline, CDR1 WSHSY and CDR2 SAAADI. The CDR3 loop spans 14 amino acids. The CDR3 loop reads CASSDTRPAGGRNF. The CDR3 nucleotides are TGCGCCAGCAGTGACACCCGCCCGGCCGGAGGCAGGAACTTC.

This clonotype came up many times. The chain couples TRBV28 to TRBJ1-2; perhaps TRBD1 as D (5 bases). Germline lookup yields CDR1 MDHEN and CDR2 SYDVKM. Trimming shortened V by 2 bases and J by 0 bases, and 10 bases separated the two germline ends. This CDR3 region has 15 residues. CDR3 protein: CASSLTGDSNYGYTF. CDR3 in DNA: TGTGCCAGCAGTTTAACGGGGGATTCTAACTATGGCTACACCTTC.

This chain joins TRBV7-2 and TRBJ2-2; 7 bases match TRBD2. Trimming took 11 bases from V and 7 from J; bases not matched to a gene: 10. From germline, CDR1 is SGHTA and CDR2 FQGNSA. The CDR3 spans 13 residues. The CDR3 nucleotides read TGTGCCGTCATGGGGGAGGGCCTCGGGGAGCTGTTTTTT. Its translation is CAVMGEGLGELFF. Full variable domain (remainder filled in from reference TRBV7-2 and TRBJ2-2): GAGVSQSPSNKVTEKGKDVELRCDPISGHTALYWYRQSLGQGLEFLIYFQGNSAPDKSGLPSDRFSAERTGGSVSTLTIQRTQQEDSAVYLCAVMGEGLGELFFGEGSRLTVL.

J is TRBJ2-7 and V is TRBV20-1; 12 bases map to TRBD2. The trim removed 2 bases at V and 5 bases at J, leaving 1 base unmatched. Germline V gene lookup returns CDR1 DFQATT and CDR2 SNEGSKA (reference sequence). There are 13 residues in the CDR3. Here the CDR3 reads CSARLAGGNEQYF. DNA of the CDR3: TGCAGTGCTAGACTAGCGGGAGGGAACGAGCAGTACTTC.

This clonotype was counted between two and nine times. V is TRBV7-9 and J is TRBJ2-7, with 7 bases identical to TRBD1. The CDR3 has 13 amino acids. The trim removed 6 bases at V and 5 bases at J, leaving 7 bases unmatched. In germline, CDR1 is SEHNR, CDR2 FQNEAQ (reference sequence). This CDR3 reads CASSSTGVHEQYF. CDR3 coding DNA: TGTGCCAGCAGTTCAACAGGGGTGCACGAGCAGTACTTC. Full variable domain (missing parts from reference TRBV7-9 and TRBJ2-7): DTGVSQNPRHKITKRGQNVTFRCDPISEHNRLYWYRQTLGQGPEFLTYFQNEAQLEKSRLLSDRFSAERPKGSFSTLEIQRTEQGDSAMYLCASSSTGVHEQYFGPGTRLTVT.

This clonotype was seen ten or more times. The genes are TRBV11-2 and TRBJ2-7; TRBD2 agrees at 7 bases. V lost 5 bases and J lost 1; bases outside the gene matches: 5. Germline V gene data show CDR1 as SGHAT and CDR2 as FQNNGV. There are 14 residues in the CDR3. CDR3 bases: TGTGCCAGCAGCCACTTTAGCGGGTCCTACGAGCAGTACTTC. Translated: CASSHFSGSYEQYF.

This clonotype was seen repeatedly, ten times or more. This rearrangement joins TRBV6-5 to TRBJ1-2, with a possible D match to TRBD1 (5 bases). Germline loops: CDR1 MNHEY, CDR2 SVGAGI. The CDR3 is made up of 14 amino acids. Trimming stripped 6 bases from V and 7 bases from J, with 18 bases between. CDR3 DNA sequence: TGTGCCAGCAGCCCCGGGCCGGGGGAAGTTGGCTACACCTTC. Amino acids: CASSPGPGEVGYTF.

This clonotype came up many times. The chain combines TRBV29-1 with TRBJ2-1; 15 positions agree with TRBD2. From germline, CDR1 is SQVTM and CDR2 ANQGSEA. J gave up 10 bases and V 6 bases, and 7 bases lay outside the gene matches. The CDR3 extends over 14 amino acids. CDR3 loop: CSVGTSGRPEEQFF. Here the CDR3 DNA reads TGCAGCGTCGGGACTAGCGGGAGGCCAGAGGAGCAGTTCTTC.

The rearrangement joins TRBV19 to TRBJ2-3; no clear D. The germline gives CDR1 LNHDA, CDR2 SQIVND (reference sequence). CDR3 length: 14 amino acids. Between the trimmed V and J ends, which lost 8 bases and 0 bases, there was a span of 12 bases. The CDR3 spells CASRQQTSTDTQYF. CDR3 in DNA: TGTGCCAGTCGCCAGCAAACTAGCACAGATACGCAGTATTTT.

At least ten counts were recorded for this clonotype. The chain uses TRBV29-1 and TRBJ2-7; D might be TRBD1 or TRBD2, each matching 5 bases. The V end lost 6 bases, the J end lost 0 bases, and 18 bases lay between the germline ends. The CDR3 runs to 15 residues. From germline, CDR1 is SQVTM and CDR2 ANQGSEA. The CDR3 DNA sequence: TGCAGCGTCCGAGGGGCTAGCACCTACTCCTACGAGCAGTACTTC. It yields the protein CSVRGASTYSYEQYF.

This clonotype was observed many times. The chain's CDR3 is CSVEDYSRSGNTIYF. CDR3 DNA: TGCAGCGTTGAAGACTACAGCAGATCTGGAAACACCATATATTTT. The V call is TRBV29-1, the J call TRBJ1-3; no definite D call. The V end was cut by 0 bases, the J end by 1 base, with 10 bases between. CDR3 size: 15 residues. From germline, CDR1 is SQVTM and CDR2 ANQGSEA.

On this clonotype: One end of the junction varies from germline; a read error may be responsible. V gene TRBV28 combines with J gene TRBJ1-6, with D hard to call. This CDR3 has 13 amino acids. CDR1 is MDHEN and CDR2 is SYDVKM in the germline V gene. The CDR3 nucleotides read TGTGCCAGCAGTCTACCTTTAGGTTCACCCCTCCATTTT. It specifies CASSLPLGSPLHF.

The chain joins TRBV20-1 to TRBJ2-3; D remains unclear. This CDR3 spans 15 amino acids. V was cut by 0 bases and J by 1 base, with 11 bases left in between. CDR1 and CDR2 from the germline V gene are DFQATT and SNEGSKA (reference sequence). The CDR3 spells CSARDNSRGTDTQYF. CDR3 nucleotide sequence: TGCAGTGCTAGAGATAACAGTCGAGGCACAGATACGCAGTATTTT.

This clonotype was seen at least ten times. This chain joins TRBV25-1 and TRBJ2-5; D is possibly TRBD2 (5 bases). From germline, CDR1 is MGHDK and CDR2 SYGVNS. V was shortened by 10 bases and J by 1 base, with 13 bases between the two germline ends. CDR3 length: 13 residues. The CDR3 DNA reads TGTGCCACCAGGAGAGGGTCCCAAGAGACCCAGTACTTC. The encoded protein is CATRRGSQETQYF.

The chain recombines TRBV7-2 with TRBJ2-1; a possible D gene is TRBD2 (6 bases). The CDR3 is made up of 13 amino acids. Germline loops: CDR1 SGHTA, CDR2 FQGNSA. V shed 4 bases and J shed 6 bases, with 10 bases lying between them. The chain's CDR3 is CASSSGLPNEQFF. For the CDR3, the DNA is TGTGCCAGCAGCTCGGGACTTCCCAATGAGCAGTTCTTC.

This clonotype has more than one count but fewer than ten. The chain links TRBV7-2 to TRBJ2-7; D is unclear. CDR3 length equals 13 residues. V was shortened by 1 base and J by 2 bases, with 6 bases between the two germline ends. Germline lookup yields CDR1 SGHTA and CDR2 FQGNSA. CDR3 residues: CASSLVRAYEQYF. DNA for the CDR3: TGTGCCAGCAGCTTAGTCCGAGCCTACGAGCAGTACTTC.

The chain has TRBV5-6 and TRBJ2-2; D is undetermined. Trimming left V 2 bases short and J 1 base short, with 6 bases between. CDR1 is SGHDT and CDR2 is YYEEEE in the germline V gene. The CDR3 runs to 14 residues. In DNA, the CDR3 is TGTGCCAGCAGCTTCCGACAGAACACCGGGGAGCTGTTTTTT. Translated: CASSFRQNTGELFF.

In this sample, this clonotype turned up a few times. The chain uses TRBV29-1 and TRBJ2-7, with TRBD2 identical over 7 bases. With 8 bases clipped from V and 6 bases from J, the junction kept 13 bases outside the gene matches. The CDR3 loop spans 13 amino acids. Germline-derived CDR1 and CDR2 are SQVTM and ANQGSEA. CDR3 sequence: CSIWRATGGEQYF. The DNA for the CDR3 is TGCAGCATTTGGAGGGCCACGGGAGGCGAGCAGTACTTC.